A single sample is the source of the 8 T cell receptor beta chains below, sequenced in a study of glioma-infiltrating T cells after dendritic cell vaccination. TCRdb's copy holds only in-frame clones and misses some; the assay was immunoSEQ multiplex PCR. This repertoire shows over 75,000 clones, 81% found once; its top ten account for over 2%. Indicated time point: after dendritic cell vaccination, including at tumor progression/relapse. The sample here was blood, taken after dendritic cell vaccination. The receptors shown here come from a human donor with glioblastoma.

The chain is built from TRBV6-5 and TRBJ1-2, with D possibly matching TRBD1 (6 bases). Germline V gene sequence: CDR1 MNHEY, CDR2 SVGAGI. Between the trimmed V and J ends, which lost 0 bases and 7 bases, there was a span of 18 bases. The CDR3 runs to 16 residues. Written as DNA, the CDR3 is TGTGCCAGCAGTTACTCATCGATAGCAGGGGATGGTGGCTACACCTTC. This sequence encodes CASSYSSIAGDGGYTF.

This chain joins TRBV10-3 and TRBJ1-5; D unclear. The V end was cut by 4 bases, the J end by 5 bases, with 15 bases between. This CDR3 has 15 amino acids. From germline, CDR1 is ENHRY and CDR2 SYGVKD. CDR3: CAISAAAGGDQPQHF. In DNA, the CDR3 is TGTGCCATCAGTGCCGCCGCGGGCGGCGATCAGCCCCAGCATTTT.

This clone showed up just once. The CDR3 sequence: CASGPGGAFNYGYTF. In DNA form, the CDR3 reads TGTGCCAGCGGGCCAGGGGGCGCCTTTAACTATGGCTACACCTTC. This chain uses TRBV6-5 with TRBJ1-2, with 8 bases matching TRBD1. This CDR3 has 15 amino acids. Germline lookup yields CDR1 MNHEY and CDR2 SVGAGI. The V gene end was trimmed by 8 bases and the J gene end by 1 base; junction bases not matched to a gene: 9.

V gene TRBV7-9 combines with J gene TRBJ1-1; no definite D call. Germline V gene data show CDR1 as SEHNR and CDR2 as FQNEAQ (reference sequence). V lost 2 bases and J lost 2, with 9 bases in between. The CDR3 has 14 residues. In DNA, the CDR3 is TGTGCCAGCAGCTTAATTTACAGCAACACTGAAGCTTTCTTT. This sequence encodes CASSLIYSNTEAFF.

The chain links TRBV6-5 to TRBJ1-5, with D unclear. Trimming removed 6 bases from V and 1 base from J, with 7 bases in between. Germline V gene data show CDR1 as MNHEY and CDR2 as SVGAGI. The CDR3 totals 13 residues. In DNA, the CDR3 is TGTGCCAGCAGCCCCGCGAGCAATCAGCCCCAGCATTTT. Residues: CASSPASNQPQHF.

This rearrangement joins TRBV20-1 to TRBJ2-1, with D possibly being TRBD2 (5 bases). In germline, CDR1 is DFQATT, CDR2 SNEGSKA (reference sequence). CDR3 length: 11 residues. Trimming cost V 4 bases and J 8 bases, with 9 bases left between them. This CDR3 reads CSANSVDEQFF. The CDR3, as DNA: TGCAGTGCTAATAGCGTCGATGAGCAGTTCTTC.

The rearrangement joins TRBV5-5 to TRBJ1-4; possible D gene TRBD1, 6 bases. In germline, CDR1 is SGHKS, CDR2 YYEKEE (reference sequence). The V end lost 5 bases, the J end lost 6 bases, and 14 bases lay between the germline ends. The CDR3 is 14 residues long. CDR3 residues: CASSRLGGDEKLFF. CDR3 nucleotides: TGTGCCAGCAGTCGCCTAGGGGGGGATGAAAAACTGTTTTTT.

The V and J genes are TRBV15 and TRBJ2-2, with TRBD2 as a possible D gene (5 bases). Trimming cost V 2 bases and J 4 bases, with 14 bases left between them. Looked up from germline, CDR1 is LNHNV and CDR2 is YYDKDF (reference sequence). This CDR3 has 16 residues. CDR3: CATSRRAGLATGELFF. For the CDR3, the DNA is TGTGCCACCAGCAGACGGGCGGGCCTGGCCACCGGGGAGCTGTTTTTT.